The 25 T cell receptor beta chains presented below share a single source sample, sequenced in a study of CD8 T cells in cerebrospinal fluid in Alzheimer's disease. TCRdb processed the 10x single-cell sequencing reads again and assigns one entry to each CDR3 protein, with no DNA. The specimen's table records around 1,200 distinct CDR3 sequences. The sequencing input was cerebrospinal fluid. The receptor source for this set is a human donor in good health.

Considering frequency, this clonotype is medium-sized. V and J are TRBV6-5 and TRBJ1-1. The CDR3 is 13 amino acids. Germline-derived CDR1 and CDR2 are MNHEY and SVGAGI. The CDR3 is CASSYSSVTEAFF.

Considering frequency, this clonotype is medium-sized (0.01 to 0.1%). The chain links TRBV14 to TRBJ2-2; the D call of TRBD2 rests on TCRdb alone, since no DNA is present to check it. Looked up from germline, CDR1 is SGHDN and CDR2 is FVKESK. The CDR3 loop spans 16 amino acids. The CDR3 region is CASSQEAGGFTGELFF.

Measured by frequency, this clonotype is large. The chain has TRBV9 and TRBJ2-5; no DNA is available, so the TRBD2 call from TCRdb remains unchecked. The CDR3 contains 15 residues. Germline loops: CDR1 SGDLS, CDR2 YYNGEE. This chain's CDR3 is CASSVEGTGKETQYF.

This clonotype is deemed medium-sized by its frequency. Here the CDR3 reads CASSDNALAGKQFF. J is TRBJ2-1 and V is TRBV2; TCRdb indicates TRBD2, and absent DNA this call remains unverified. Germline values: CDR1 SNHLY, CDR2 FYNNEI. The CDR3 sequence is 14 residues long.

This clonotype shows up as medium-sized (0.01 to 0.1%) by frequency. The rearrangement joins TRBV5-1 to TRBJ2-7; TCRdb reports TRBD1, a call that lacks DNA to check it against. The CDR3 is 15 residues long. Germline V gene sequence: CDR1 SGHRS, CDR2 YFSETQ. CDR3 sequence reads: CASSGSQGARDEQYF.

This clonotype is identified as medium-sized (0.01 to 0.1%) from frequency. The CDR3 loop is CAWSRTSSNEQFF. The chain employs TRBV30 and TRBJ2-1; TCRdb calls TRBD2, which cannot be checked without DNA. Germline V gives CDR1 GTSNPN, CDR2 SVGIG (reference sequence). The CDR3 is made up of 13 amino acids.

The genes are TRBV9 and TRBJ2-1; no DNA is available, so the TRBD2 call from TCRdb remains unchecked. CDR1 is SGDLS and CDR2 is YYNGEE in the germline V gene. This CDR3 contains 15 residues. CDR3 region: CASSVNSGSYNEQFF. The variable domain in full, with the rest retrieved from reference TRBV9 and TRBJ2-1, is DSGVTQTPKHLITATGQRVTLRCSPRSGDLSVYWYQQSLDQGLQFLIQYYNGEERAKGNILERFSAQQFPDLHSELNLSSLELGDSALYFCASSVNSGSYNEQFFGPGTRLTVL.

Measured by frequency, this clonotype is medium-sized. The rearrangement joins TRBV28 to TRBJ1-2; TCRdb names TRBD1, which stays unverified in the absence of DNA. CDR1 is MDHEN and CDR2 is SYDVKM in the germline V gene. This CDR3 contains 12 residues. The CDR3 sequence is CASSPLLYGYTF.

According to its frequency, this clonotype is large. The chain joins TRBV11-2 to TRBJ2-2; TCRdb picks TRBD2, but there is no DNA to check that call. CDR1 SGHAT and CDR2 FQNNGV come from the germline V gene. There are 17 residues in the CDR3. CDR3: CASSHRGSGRMTGELFF.

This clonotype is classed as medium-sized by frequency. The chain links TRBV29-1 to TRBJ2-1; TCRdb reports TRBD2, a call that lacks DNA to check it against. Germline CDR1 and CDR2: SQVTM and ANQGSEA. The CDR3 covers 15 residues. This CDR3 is CSGKGTSGRFYEQFF.

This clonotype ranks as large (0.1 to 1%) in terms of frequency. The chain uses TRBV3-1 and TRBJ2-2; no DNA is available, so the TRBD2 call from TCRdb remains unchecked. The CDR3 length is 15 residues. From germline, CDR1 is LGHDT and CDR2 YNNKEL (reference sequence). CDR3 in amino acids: CASSPGGSDTGELFF.

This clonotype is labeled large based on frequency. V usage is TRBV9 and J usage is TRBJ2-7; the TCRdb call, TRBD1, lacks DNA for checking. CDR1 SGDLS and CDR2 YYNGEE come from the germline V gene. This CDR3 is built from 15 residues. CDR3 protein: CASSVGDGSSYEQYF.

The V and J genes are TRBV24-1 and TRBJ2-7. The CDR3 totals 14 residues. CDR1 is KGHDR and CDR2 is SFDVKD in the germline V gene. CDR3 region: CATSDEIRPYEQYF.

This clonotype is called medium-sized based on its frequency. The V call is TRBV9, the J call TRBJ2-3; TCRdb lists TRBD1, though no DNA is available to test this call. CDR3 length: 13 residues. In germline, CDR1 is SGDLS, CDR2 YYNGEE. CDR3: CASSGRGSDTQYF.

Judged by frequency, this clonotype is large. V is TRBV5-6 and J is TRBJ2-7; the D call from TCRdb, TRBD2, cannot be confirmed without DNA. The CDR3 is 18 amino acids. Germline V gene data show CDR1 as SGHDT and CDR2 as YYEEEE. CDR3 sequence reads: CASSLGSSSGRPSYEQYF.

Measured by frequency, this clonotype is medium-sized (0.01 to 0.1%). The CDR3 here is CSVEFRVQETQYF. V usage is TRBV29-1 and J usage is TRBJ2-5. This CDR3 comprises 13 residues. Germline CDR1 and CDR2: SQVTM and ANQGSEA.

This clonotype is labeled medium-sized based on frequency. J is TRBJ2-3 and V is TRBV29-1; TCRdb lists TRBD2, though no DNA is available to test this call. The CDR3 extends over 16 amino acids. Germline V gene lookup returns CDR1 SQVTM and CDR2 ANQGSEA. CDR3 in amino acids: CSGWGAGKDSTDTQYF.

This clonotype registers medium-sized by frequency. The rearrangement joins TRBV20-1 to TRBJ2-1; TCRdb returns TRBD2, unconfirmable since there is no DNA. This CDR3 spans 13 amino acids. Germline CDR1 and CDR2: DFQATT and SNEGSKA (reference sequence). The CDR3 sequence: CSEAGLFGYEQFF.

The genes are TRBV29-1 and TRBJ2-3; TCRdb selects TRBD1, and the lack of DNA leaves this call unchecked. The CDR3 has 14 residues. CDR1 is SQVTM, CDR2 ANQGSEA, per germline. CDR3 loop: CSCVPNASTDTQYF.

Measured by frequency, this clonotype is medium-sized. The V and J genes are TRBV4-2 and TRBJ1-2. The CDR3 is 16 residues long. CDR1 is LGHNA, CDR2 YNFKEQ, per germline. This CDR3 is CASSQERFGRNYGYTF.

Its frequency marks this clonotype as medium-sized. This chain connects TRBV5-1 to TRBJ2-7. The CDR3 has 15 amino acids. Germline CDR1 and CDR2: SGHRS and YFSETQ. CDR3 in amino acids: CASSLEPVSSYEQYF.

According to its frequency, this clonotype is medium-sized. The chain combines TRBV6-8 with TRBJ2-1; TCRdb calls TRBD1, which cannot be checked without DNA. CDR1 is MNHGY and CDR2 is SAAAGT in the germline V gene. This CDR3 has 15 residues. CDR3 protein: CATSQGQGVYNEQFF.

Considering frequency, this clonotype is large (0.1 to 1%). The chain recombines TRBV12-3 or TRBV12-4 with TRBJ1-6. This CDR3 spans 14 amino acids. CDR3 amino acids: CASSSWIVGSPLHF.

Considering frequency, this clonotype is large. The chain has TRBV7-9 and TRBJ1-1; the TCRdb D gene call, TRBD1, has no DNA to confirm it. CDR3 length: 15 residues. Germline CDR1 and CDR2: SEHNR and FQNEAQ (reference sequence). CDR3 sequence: CASSPDRGQGTEAFF.

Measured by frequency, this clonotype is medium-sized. The CDR3 protein is CSATRTSGTDTQYF. The chain is built from TRBV20-1 and TRBJ2-3; lacking DNA, the TRBD2 call made by TCRdb goes unchecked. This CDR3 spans 14 amino acids. Germline-derived CDR1 and CDR2 are DFQATT and SNEGSKA (reference sequence).